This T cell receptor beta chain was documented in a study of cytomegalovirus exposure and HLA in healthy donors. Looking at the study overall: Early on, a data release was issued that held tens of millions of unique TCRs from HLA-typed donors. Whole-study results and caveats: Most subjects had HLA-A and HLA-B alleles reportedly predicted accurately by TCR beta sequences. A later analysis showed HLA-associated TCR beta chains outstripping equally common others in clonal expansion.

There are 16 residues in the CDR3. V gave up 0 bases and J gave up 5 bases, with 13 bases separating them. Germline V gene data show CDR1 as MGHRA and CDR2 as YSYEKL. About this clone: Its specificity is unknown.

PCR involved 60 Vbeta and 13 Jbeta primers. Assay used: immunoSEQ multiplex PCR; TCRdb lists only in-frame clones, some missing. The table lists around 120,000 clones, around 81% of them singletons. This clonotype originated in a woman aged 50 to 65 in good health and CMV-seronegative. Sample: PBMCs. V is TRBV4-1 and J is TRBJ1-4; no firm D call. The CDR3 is CASSQDDQDGNEKLFF. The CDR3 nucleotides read TGCGCCAGCAGCCAAGATGACCAGGATGGGAATGAAAAACTGTTTTTT.